Given below is one T cell receptor (beta chain) in context. The sample originates from a study of blood T cell repertoires in COVID-19. V was cut by 0 bases and J by 2 bases, with 8 bases left in between. Germline assignment: CDR1 SGHRS and CDR2 YFSETQ. This CDR3 spans 14 amino acids. The method was immunoSEQ multiplex PCR; TCRdb's version includes in-frame clones alone and lacks a portion of them. The top ten hold around 10% of the sample, which has just under 20,000 clones, roughly 90% seen once. V is TRBV5-1 and J is TRBJ2-5; weak D call: TRBD1 (5 bases). Sequencing was carried out using peripheral blood. This sequence was found in a human donor in a cohort sampled during active COVID-19. DNA for the CDR3: TGCGCCAGCAGCTTGGGGACACAACAAGAGACCCAGTACTTC. This codes for CASSLGTQQETQYF.